One and the same sample provided the 22 T cell receptor beta chains below, sequenced in a study of cytotoxic CD8 clonotypes in ibrutinib-treated CLL. Sequencing used immunoSEQ multiplex PCR; TCRdb keeps in-frame clones, though not all of them. The sample has hundreds of thousands of clones; nearly 80% are singletons. The material was PBMCs, obtained after 12 months of ibrutinib treatment. These receptors originate from a human donor with chronic lymphocytic leukemia.

A single count supports this clone. J is TRBJ1-3 and V is TRBV19; TRBD1 might be the D (5 bases). CDR3 length equals 14 residues. The V and J ends lost 8 bases and 0 bases respectively, with 11 bases between them. Looked up from germline, CDR1 is LNHDA and CDR2 is SQIVND (reference sequence). The CDR3 DNA reads as TGTGCCAGTTTGGGGGGGAGCTCTGGAAACACCATATATTTT. Translation gives CASLGGSSGNTIYF.

The chain is built from TRBV2 and TRBJ1-2; D is uncertain. This CDR3 is built from 13 residues. Germline CDR1 reads SNHLY; CDR2 reads FYNNEI. V lost 5 bases and J 4 bases, leaving 11 bases between the germline ends. The CDR3 nucleotides are TGTGCCAGCAGTAACAGCCCCTCCTATGGCTACACCTTC. It encodes CASSNSPSYGYTF.

The sample holds one count of this clone. The sample holds other DNA sequences that translate to the same CDR3. This chain joins TRBV7-8 and TRBJ2-5; D unclear. Germline CDR1 and CDR2: SGHVS and FQNEAQ. This CDR3 is 14 amino acids long. The V end was cut by 1 base, the J end by 2 bases, with 8 bases between. CDR3 sequence (DNA): TGTGCCAGCAGCTTAGGGACGGTACAAGAGACCCAGTACTTC. Amino acid sequence: CASSLGTVQETQYF.

This clone has only one observation. The chain links TRBV28 to TRBJ1-5; D perhaps matches TRBD1 (5 bases). Germline V CDR1 and CDR2: MDHEN, SYDVKM. CDR3 length: 19 amino acids. Trimming cost V 7 bases and J 0 bases, with 25 bases left between them. Written as DNA, the CDR3 is TGTGCCAGCACCCCGAGCAGGTCGTGGGACTTGGGTAGCAATCAGCCCCAGCATTTT. Its translation is CASTPSRSWDLGSNQPQHF.

In this sample, this clone turned up a few times. This chain joins TRBV7-9 and TRBJ1-1, with TRBD1 identical over 8 bases. There are 14 residues in the CDR3. V dropped 6 bases and J dropped 3; count of bases not matched to a gene: 6. Germline values: CDR1 SEHNR, CDR2 FQNEAQ (reference sequence). The CDR3 nucleotides are TGTGCCAGCAGACAAGGACAGGGAGACACTGAAGCTTTCTTT. Amino acids: CASRQGQGDTEAFF.

V is TRBV18 and J is TRBJ2-3; maybe TRBD2 (5 bases). This CDR3 contains 15 residues. V lost 2 bases to trimming and J lost 1 base, with 10 bases between them. Germline CDR1 and CDR2: KGHSH and LQKENI. The CDR3 nucleotides read TGTGCCAGCTCACCAGTGGGAGCGGGCACAGATACGCAGTATTTT. Translation gives CASSPVGAGTDTQYF.

This clone was counted between two and nine times. The chain is built from TRBV2 and TRBJ1-6, with 7 bases aligning to TRBD1. Germline CDR1 reads SNHLY; CDR2 reads FYNNEI. Germline trimming cut 8 bases from V and 8 bases from J; bases unmatched to any gene: 6. CDR3 size: 13 residues. DNA of the CDR3: TGTGCCAGCCAGACAGGGTTGGATTCACCCCTCCACTTT. Translated: CASQTGLDSPLHF.

V and J are TRBV25-1 and TRBJ1-1; D perhaps matches TRBD1 (6 bases). From germline, CDR1 is MGHDK and CDR2 SYGVNS. V gave up 8 bases and J gave up 3 bases, with 16 bases separating them. CDR3 length equals 14 residues. The DNA of the CDR3 is TGTGCCAGCTCGCTTCTGGGGGGGCACACTGAAGCTTTCTTT. The encoded protein is CASSLLGGHTEAFF.

This sequence joins TRBV7-9 and TRBJ2-7; TRBD2 matches 8 bases. Germline values: CDR1 SEHNR, CDR2 FQNEAQ (reference sequence). V lost 5 bases to trimming and J lost 0 bases; unmatched junction nucleotides: 9. The CDR3 extends over 16 amino acids. The DNA of the CDR3 is TGTGCCAGCAGCCCTCGGGGGGGCGCTAGCTCCTACGAGCAGTACTTC. Its protein is CASSPRGGASSYEQYF.

The chain combines TRBV11-3 with TRBJ2-3; D is uncertain. The CDR3 consists of 14 residues. The germline V and J ends were trimmed by 7 bases and 2 bases, with 13 bases remaining between them. CDR1 SGHNT and CDR2 YENEEA come from the germline V gene. CDR3 protein: CASMDSMITDTQYF. The DNA of the CDR3 is TGTGCCAGCATGGATAGCATGATCACAGATACGCAGTATTTT.

This clone was recorded a few times. Other DNA sequences within the sample encode an identical CDR3. The V gene is TRBV5-1, the J gene TRBJ1-2; 7 nucleotides match TRBD1. This CDR3 has 14 amino acids. Germline V gene lookup returns CDR1 SGHRS and CDR2 YFSETQ. J gave up 4 bases and V 0 bases, and 3 bases lay outside the gene matches. The CDR3 bases are TGCGCCAGCAGCTTGGAAGGACAGGTCTATGGCTACACCTTC. Translating it yields CASSLEGQVYGYTF. Full variable domain (rest looked up from reference TRBV5-1 and TRBJ1-2): KAGVTQTPRYLIKTRGQQVTLSCSPISGHRSVSWYQQTPGQGLQFLFEYFSETQRNKGNFPGRFSGRQFSNSRSEMNVSTLELGDSALYLCASSLEGQVYGYTFGSGTRLTVV.

This chain links TRBV7-9 with TRBJ2-1; tentative D call: TRBD2 (5 bases). CDR1 and CDR2 from the germline V gene are SEHNR and FQNEAQ (reference sequence). CDR3 length: 14 residues. V lost 5 bases, J lost 6 bases, and 14 bases lay in between. The CDR3 coding sequence is TGTGCCAGCAGCCCCCCAGAGGGCCGCAATGAGCAGTTCTTC. Protein sequence: CASSPPEGRNEQFF.

This sequence joins TRBV2 and TRBJ2-1; D might be TRBD1 (7 bases). V lost 5 bases, J lost 6 bases, and 14 bases lay in between. The CDR3 length is 14 residues. CDR1 and CDR2 from the germline V gene are SNHLY and FYNNEI. The CDR3 bases are TGTGCCAGCAGTACCCGACAGGGAGGCAATGAGCAGTTCTTC. This codes for CASSTRQGGNEQFF. The whole variable domain, filled in from reference TRBV2 and TRBJ2-1, reads EPEVTQTPSHQVTQMGQEVILRCVPISNHLYFYWYRQILGQKVEFLVSFYNNEISEKSEIFDDQFSVERPDGSNFTLKIRSTKLEDSAMYFCASSTRQGGNEQFFGPGTRLTVL.

J is TRBJ2-7 and V is TRBV19, with 12 bases lining up with TRBD2. V was pared by 6 bases and J by 4 bases, with 7 bases of the junction left unmatched. The germline gives CDR1 LNHDA, CDR2 SQIVND (reference sequence). The CDR3 contains 15 residues. The CDR3 loop is CASSVTSGSLYEQYF. The CDR3 nucleotides read TGTGCCAGTAGCGTGACTAGCGGGAGCTTATACGAGCAGTACTTC.

The chain is built from TRBV6-5 and TRBJ1-1; D is unclear. Germline CDR1 and CDR2: MNHEY and SVGAGI. This CDR3 region has 12 residues. V was trimmed by 7 bases and J by 5 bases, leaving 11 bases between them. The CDR3 region has the DNA TGTGCCAGCAACCGGCCAGGAACTGAAGCTTTCTTT. It encodes CASNRPGTEAFF.

The chain links TRBV16 to TRBJ2-3, with D unclear. Per germline, CDR1 KGHSY and CDR2 FQNENV. Trimming shortened V by 8 bases and J by 8 bases, and 14 bases separated the two germline ends. CDR3 length: 12 amino acids. The CDR3 bases are TGTGCCAGCCCCCTCTTATTAGGTACGCAGTATTTT. Translation: CASPLLLGTQYF.

The chain uses TRBV6-5 and TRBJ1-1; 9 nucleotides align to TRBD1. J gave up 5 bases and V 6 bases, and 7 bases lay outside the gene matches. There are 14 residues in the CDR3. Germline CDR1 MNHEY, CDR2 SVGAGI. CDR3: CASSDTGGRTEAFF. The DNA of the CDR3 is TGTGCCAGCAGCGATACAGGGGGCCGGACTGAAGCTTTCTTT.

The chain links TRBV2 to TRBJ1-5; a possible D gene is TRBD1 (5 bases). The germline V and J ends were trimmed by 8 bases and 3 bases, with 14 bases remaining between them. The CDR3 runs 14 residues. CDR1 and CDR2 (germline): SNHLY, FYNNEI. Here the CDR3 reads CASGGTRPNQPQHF. The CDR3 DNA follows: TGTGCCAGCGGGGGGACTCGGCCCAATCAGCCCCAGCATTTT.

This sequence joins TRBV18 and TRBJ2-2, with D unclear. CDR1 and CDR2 from the germline V gene are KGHSH and LQKENI. V shed 3 bases and J shed 5 bases, with 7 bases lying between them. The CDR3 has 13 amino acids. CDR3 sequence: CASSPISTGELFF. The DNA of the CDR3 is TGTGCCAGCTCACCGATTAGTACCGGGGAGCTGTTTTTT.

The chain couples TRBV12-5 to TRBJ2-7; possibly TRBD1 for D (6 bases). Trimming removed 1 base from V and 5 bases from J, with 15 bases in between. Germline CDR1 LGHNT, CDR2 FRNRAP. CDR3 length: 15 amino acids. CDR3: CASGLGQGIRDEQYF. As DNA, the CDR3 is TGTGCTAGTGGTTTGGGTCAGGGGATTAGGGACGAGCAGTACTTC.

At least ten counts were recorded for this clone. The rearrangement joins TRBV7-8 to TRBJ2-4; D not certain. Trimming removed 5 bases from V and 8 bases from J, with 10 bases in between. CDR1 is SGHVS and CDR2 is FQNEAQ in the germline V gene. CDR3 size: 12 residues. CDR3 coding DNA: TGTGCCAGCAGCCTAGACCGGGACATTCAGTACTTC. This codes for CASSLDRDIQYF.

The V call is TRBV7-9, the J call TRBJ2-1; 7 bases are a match to TRBD2. Germline trimming cut 5 bases from V and 4 bases from J; bases unmatched to any gene: 5. CDR3 length equals 14 residues. Germline V gene lookup returns CDR1 SEHNR and CDR2 FQNEAQ (reference sequence). As DNA, the CDR3 is TGTGCCAGCAGCCCTAGCGGAGTTTACAATGAGCAGTTCTTC. Translation: CASSPSGVYNEQFF.